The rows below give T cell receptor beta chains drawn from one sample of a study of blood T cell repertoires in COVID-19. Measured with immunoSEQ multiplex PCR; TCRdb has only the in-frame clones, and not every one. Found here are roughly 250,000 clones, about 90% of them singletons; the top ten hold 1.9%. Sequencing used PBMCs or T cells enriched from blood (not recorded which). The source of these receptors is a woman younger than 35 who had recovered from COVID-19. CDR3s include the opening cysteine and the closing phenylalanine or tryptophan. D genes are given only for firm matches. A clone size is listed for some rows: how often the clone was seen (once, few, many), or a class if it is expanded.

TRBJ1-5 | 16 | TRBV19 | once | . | CASSSATEGVNQPQHF | TGTGCCAGTAGTTCCGCGACAGAAGGAGTCAATCAGCCCCAGCATTTT
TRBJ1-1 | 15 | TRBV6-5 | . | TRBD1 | CASSPNRGRMGEAFF | TGTGCCAGCAGTCCGAACAGGGGGCGGATGGGTGAAGCTTTCTTT
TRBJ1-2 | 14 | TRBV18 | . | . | CASSQGLVGYGYTF | TGTGCCAGCTCTCAGGGATTGGTTGGCTATGGCTACACCTTC
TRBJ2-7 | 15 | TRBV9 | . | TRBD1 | CASSVALGGIYEQYF | TGTGCCAGCAGCGTAGCTTTAGGGGGCATCTACGAGCAGTACTTC
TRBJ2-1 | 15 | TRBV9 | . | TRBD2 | CASSVGGGVYNEQFF | TGTGCCAGCAGCGTAGGCGGGGGAGTATACAATGAGCAGTTCTTC
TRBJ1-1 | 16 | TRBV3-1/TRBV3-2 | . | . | CASSPRGGQRWTEAFF | TGTGCCAGCAGCCCTCGCGGGGGGCAGAGGTGGACTGAAGCTTTCTTT
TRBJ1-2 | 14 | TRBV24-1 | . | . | CATSGPGSFEGYTF | TGTGCCACCAGTGGTCCAGGTTCTTTCGAGGGCTACACCTTC
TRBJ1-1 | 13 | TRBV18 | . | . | CASSPSGGQAAFF | TGTGCCAGCTCACCCTCGGGGGGCCAGGCAGCTTTCTTT
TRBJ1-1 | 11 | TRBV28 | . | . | CASSFYGEAFF | TGTGCCAGCAGTTTTTACGGTGAAGCTTTCTTT
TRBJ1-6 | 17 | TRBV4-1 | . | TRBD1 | CASSQASGGNYNSPLHF | TGCGCCAGCAGCCAGGCTTCAGGGGGAAATTATAATTCACCCCTCCACTTT
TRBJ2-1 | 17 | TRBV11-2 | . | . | CASSLVFYSEGLGEQFF | TGTGCCAGCAGCTTAGTCTTTTACTCGGAGGGCCTTGGTGAGCAGTTCTTC
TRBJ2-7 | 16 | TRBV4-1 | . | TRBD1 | CASSQDPRGPSYEQYF | TGCGCCAGCAGCCAAGATCCAAGGGGGCCTTCCTACGAGCAGTACTTC
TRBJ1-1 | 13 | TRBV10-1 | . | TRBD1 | CASSGQGVTEAFF | TGCGCCAGCAGTGGACAGGGCGTCACTGAAGCTTTCTTT
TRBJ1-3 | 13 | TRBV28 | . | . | CASSGRGRNTIYF | TGTGCCAGCAGCGGCAGGGGAAGAAACACCATATATTTT
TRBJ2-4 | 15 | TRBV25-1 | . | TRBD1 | CASSDGTGGRNIQYF | TGTGCCAGCAGTGATGGGACAGGGGGCAGGAACATTCAGTACTTC
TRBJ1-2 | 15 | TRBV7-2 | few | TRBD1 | CASSLGTGAAYGYTF | TGTGCCAGCAGCTTAGGGACAGGAGCCGCTTATGGCTACACCTTC
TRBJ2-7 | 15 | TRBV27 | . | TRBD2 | CASSLGAGGPYEQYF | TGTGCCAGCAGTTTAGGAGCGGGAGGGCCCTACGAGCAGTACTTC
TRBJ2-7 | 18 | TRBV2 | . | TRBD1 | CASNYPGQGKSGYYEQYF | TGTGCCAGCAACTACCCGGGACAGGGAAAATCTGGCTACTACGAGCAGTACTTC
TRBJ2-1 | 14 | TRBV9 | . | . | CASSARASYNEQFF | TGTGCCAGCAGCGCAAGAGCCTCCTACAATGAGCAGTTCTTC
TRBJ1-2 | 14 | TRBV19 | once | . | CASSRGAGNYGYTF | TGTGCCAGTAGTAGGGGTGCGGGTAACTATGGCTACACCTTC
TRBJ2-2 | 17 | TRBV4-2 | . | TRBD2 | CASSLSLAGSLGGELFF | TGTGCCAGCAGCCTCTCGCTAGCGGGAAGCCTAGGCGGGGAGCTGTTTTTT
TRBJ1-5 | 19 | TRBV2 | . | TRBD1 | CASRGDRVGSIDSNQPQHF | TGTGCCAGCAGGGGGGACAGGGTGGGATCGATTGATAGCAATCAGCCCCAGCATTTT
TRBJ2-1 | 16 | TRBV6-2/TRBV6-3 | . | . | CASSYPGGNSYNEQFF | TGTGCCAGCAGTTACCCTGGAGGGAATTCCTACAATGAGCAGTTCTTC
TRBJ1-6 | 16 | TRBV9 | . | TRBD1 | CASSRQGASYNSPLHF | TGTGCCAGCAGCCGACAGGGAGCTTCCTATAATTCACCCCTCCACTTT
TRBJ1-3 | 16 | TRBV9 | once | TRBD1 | CASSITDRVSGNTIYF | TGTGCCAGCAGCATAACAGACAGGGTCTCTGGAAACACCATATATTTT
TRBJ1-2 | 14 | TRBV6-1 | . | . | CASSEEAGAHGYTF | TGTGCCAGCAGTGAAGAAGCGGGGGCGCATGGCTACACCTTC
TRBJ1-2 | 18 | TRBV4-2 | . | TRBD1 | CASSQGRQGASVSEGYTF | TGTGCCAGCAGCCAAGGGCGACAGGGGGCATCGGTCTCGGAGGGCTACACCTTC
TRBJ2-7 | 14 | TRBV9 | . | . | CASSVGQDTYEQYF | TGTGCCAGCAGCGTAGGGCAGGATACCTACGAGCAGTACTTC
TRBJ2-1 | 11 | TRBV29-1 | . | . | CSVGRGNEQFF | TGCAGCGTTGGCCGGGGGAATGAGCAGTTCTTC
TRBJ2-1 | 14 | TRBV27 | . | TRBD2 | CASLAGGPLNEQFF | TGTGCCAGCCTAGCGGGAGGCCCCCTCAATGAGCAGTTCTTC
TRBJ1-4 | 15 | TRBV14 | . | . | CASSQTLNGAGKLFF | TGTGCCAGCAGCCAGACTCTTAACGGTGCGGGAAAACTGTTTTTT
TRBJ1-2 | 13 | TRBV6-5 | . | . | CASSPGGSYGYTF | TGTGCCAGCAGCCCCGGCGGGTCCTATGGCTACACCTTC
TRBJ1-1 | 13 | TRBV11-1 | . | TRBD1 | CASSLTGGTEAFF | TGTGCCAGCAGCCTAACAGGGGGCACTGAAGCTTTCTTT
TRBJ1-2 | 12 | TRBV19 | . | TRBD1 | CASTDRGYGYTF | TGTGCCAGTACCGACAGGGGCTATGGCTACACCTTC
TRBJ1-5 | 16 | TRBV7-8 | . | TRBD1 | CASSSGQGNYNQPQHF | TGTGCCAGCAGCTCCGGACAGGGGAATTACAATCAGCCCCAGCATTTT
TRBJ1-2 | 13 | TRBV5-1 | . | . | CASSQTVGHGYTF | TGCGCCAGCAGCCAAACAGTGGGCCATGGCTACACCTTC
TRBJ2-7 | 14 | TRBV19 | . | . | CASSIEAGTYEQYF | TGTGCCAGTAGTATAGAAGCAGGGACTTACGAGCAGTACTTC
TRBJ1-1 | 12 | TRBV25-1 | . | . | CASSVGWAEAFF | TGTGCCAGCAGTGTCGGGTGGGCTGAAGCTTTCTTT
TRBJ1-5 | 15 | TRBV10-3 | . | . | CAISGDNRSNQPQHF | TGTGCCATCAGTGGAGATAACAGGTCCAATCAGCCCCAGCATTTT
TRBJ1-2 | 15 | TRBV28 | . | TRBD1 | CASSYPLTGNYGYTF | TGTGCCAGCAGCTACCCCCTGACAGGGAACTATGGCTACACCTTC
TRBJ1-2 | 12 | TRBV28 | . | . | CASSNSNYGYTF | TGTGCCAGCAGTAACAGCAACTATGGCTACACCTTC
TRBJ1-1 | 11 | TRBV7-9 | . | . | CASRREVEAFF | TGTGCCAGCAGAAGGGAGGTGGAAGCTTTCTTT
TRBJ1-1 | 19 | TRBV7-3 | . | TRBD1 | CASSLRGQELKPVNTEAFF | TGTGCCAGCAGCTTAAGGGGACAGGAGCTAAAACCTGTGAACACTGAAGCTTTCTTT
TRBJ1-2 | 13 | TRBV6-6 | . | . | CASRGGPVYGYTF | TGTGCCAGCAGAGGGGGACCGGTCTATGGCTACACCTTC
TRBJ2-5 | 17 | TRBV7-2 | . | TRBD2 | CASSLAGTSGDWETQYF | TGTGCCAGCAGCTTAGCGGGGACTAGCGGGGATTGGGAGACCCAGTACTTC
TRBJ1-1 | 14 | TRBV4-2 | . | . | CASNPGGGGTEAFF | TGTGCCAGCAACCCGGGAGGAGGGGGCACTGAAGCTTTCTTT
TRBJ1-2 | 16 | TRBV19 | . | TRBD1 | CASSSQGQGRNYGYTF | TGTGCCAGTAGTAGCCAGGGACAGGGGAGAAACTATGGCTACACCTTC
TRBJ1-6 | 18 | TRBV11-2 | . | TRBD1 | CASSLETSRGLRGSPLHF | TGTGCCAGCAGCTTAGAGACCTCGAGGGGGCTCAGGGGATCACCCCTCCACTTT
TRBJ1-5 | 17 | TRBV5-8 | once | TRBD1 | CASSLVATGYSNQPQHF | TGTGCCAGCAGCTTGGTGGCGACAGGGTATAGCAATCAGCCCCAGCATTTT
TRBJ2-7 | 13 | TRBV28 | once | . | CASTPSSSYEQYF | TGTGCCAGCACACCAAGTAGCTCCTACGAGCAGTACTTC
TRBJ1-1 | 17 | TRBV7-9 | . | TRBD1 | CASSLRPTQGANTEAFF | TGTGCCAGCAGCTTAAGGCCTACACAGGGGGCGAACACTGAAGCTTTCTTT
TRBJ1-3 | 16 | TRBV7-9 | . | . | CASSLAGTGSGNTIYF | TGTGCCAGCAGCTTAGCGGGTACAGGCTCTGGAAACACCATATATTTT
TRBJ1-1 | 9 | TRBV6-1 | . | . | CASSLEAFF | TGTGCCAGCAGTTTAGAAGCTTTCTTT
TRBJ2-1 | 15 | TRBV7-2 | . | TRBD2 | CASSFWTSGVGEQFF | TGTGCCAGCAGCTTTTGGACTAGCGGGGTAGGTGAGCAGTTCTTC